The T cell receptor beta chain under discussion was sequenced for a study of T cell responses to AZD1222 COVID-19 vaccine. With respect to this clone: Its antigen is still unknown.

After removal of 0 bases from V and 6 bases from J, the junction contained 4 bases not matched to a gene. CDR3 length equals 15 residues. Germline V CDR1 and CDR2: SGHRS, YFSETQ. Study-wide points: Sampling captured repertoires only after the peak T cell response.

Measured with immunoSEQ multiplex PCR; TCRdb has only the in-frame clones, and not every one. The sample carries 90,000 to 150,000 clones, about 90% recorded once. The TCR was taken from an adult in good health. The chain combines TRBV5-1 with TRBJ2-1; 9 nucleotides match TRBD1. Here the sequenced sample was peripheral blood, taken on day 0 of AZD1222 vaccination. The CDR3 is CASSLGGQGLNEQFF. The CDR3 region has the DNA TGCGCCAGCAGCTTGGGGGGACAGGGCCTCAATGAGCAGTTCTTC.